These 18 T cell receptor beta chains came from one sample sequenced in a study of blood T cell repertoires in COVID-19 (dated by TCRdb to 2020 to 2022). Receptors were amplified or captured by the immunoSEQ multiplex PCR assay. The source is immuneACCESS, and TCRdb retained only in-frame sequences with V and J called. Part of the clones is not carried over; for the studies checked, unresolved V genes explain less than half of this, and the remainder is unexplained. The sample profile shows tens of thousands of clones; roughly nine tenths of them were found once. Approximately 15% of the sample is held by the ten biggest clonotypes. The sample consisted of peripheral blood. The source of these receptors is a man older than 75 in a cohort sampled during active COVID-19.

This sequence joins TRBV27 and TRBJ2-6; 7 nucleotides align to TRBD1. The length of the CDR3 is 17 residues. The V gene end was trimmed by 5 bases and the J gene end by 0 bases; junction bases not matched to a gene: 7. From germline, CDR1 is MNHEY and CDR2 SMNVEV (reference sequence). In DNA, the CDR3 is TGTGCCAGCAGTCCGACAGGGCCGAGCTCTGGGGCCAACGTCCTGACTTTC. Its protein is CASSPTGPSSGANVLTF. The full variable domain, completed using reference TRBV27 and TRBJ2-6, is EAQVTQNPRYLITVTGKKLTVTCSQNMNHEYMSWYRQDPGLGLRQIYYSMNVEVTDKGDVPEGYKVSRKEKRNFPLILESPSPNQTSLYFCASSPTGPSSGANVLTFGAGSRLTVL.

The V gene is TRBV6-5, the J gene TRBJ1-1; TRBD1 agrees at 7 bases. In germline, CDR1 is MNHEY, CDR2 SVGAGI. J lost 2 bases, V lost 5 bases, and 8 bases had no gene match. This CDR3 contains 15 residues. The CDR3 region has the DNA TGTGCCAGCAGTCCACGACAGGGAAGAAACACTGAAGCTTTCTTT. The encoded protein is CASSPRQGRNTEAFF.

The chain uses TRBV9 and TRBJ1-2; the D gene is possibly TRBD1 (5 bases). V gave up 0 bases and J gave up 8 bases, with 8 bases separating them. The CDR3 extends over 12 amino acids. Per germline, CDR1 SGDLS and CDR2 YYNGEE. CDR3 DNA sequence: TGTGCCAGCAGCGTAGGCAGGGAAGGCTACACCTTC. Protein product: CASSVGREGYTF.

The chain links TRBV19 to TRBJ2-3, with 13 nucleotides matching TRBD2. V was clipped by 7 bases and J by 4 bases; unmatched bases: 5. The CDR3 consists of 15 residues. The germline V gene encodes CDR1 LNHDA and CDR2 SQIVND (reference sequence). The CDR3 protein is CASTRTSGGADTQYF. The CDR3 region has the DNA TGTGCCAGTACACGGACTAGCGGGGGAGCAGATACGCAGTATTTT.

In DNA form, the CDR3 reads TGCGCCAGCAGCTACTCCGGGACAGGGGTAGAGACCCAGTACTTC. This codes for CASSYSGTGVETQYF. This chain links TRBV5-1 with TRBJ2-5; the match to TRBD1 covers 10 bases. Per the germline V gene, CDR1 is SGHRS and CDR2 is YFSETQ. Trimming cost V 3 bases and J 4 bases; bases outside gene matches: 6. The CDR3 is 15 residues long.

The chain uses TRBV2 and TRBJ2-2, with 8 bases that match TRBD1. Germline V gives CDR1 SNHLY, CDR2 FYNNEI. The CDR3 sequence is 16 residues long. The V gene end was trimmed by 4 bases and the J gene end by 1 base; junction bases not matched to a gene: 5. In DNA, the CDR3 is TGTGCCAGCAGTGTCACTGGGACAGGGAACACCGGGGAGCTGTTTTTT. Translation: CASSVTGTGNTGELFF.

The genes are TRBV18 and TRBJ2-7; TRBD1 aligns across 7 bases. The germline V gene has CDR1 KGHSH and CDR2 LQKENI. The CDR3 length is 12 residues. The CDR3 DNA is TGTGCCAGCTCGCCACAGGGGTCCGAGCAGTACGTC. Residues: CASSPQGSEQYV.

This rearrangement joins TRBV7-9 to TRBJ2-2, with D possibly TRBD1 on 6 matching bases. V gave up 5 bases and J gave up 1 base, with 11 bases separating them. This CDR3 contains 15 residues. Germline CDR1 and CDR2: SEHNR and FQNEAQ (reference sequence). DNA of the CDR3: TGTGCCAGCAGCGACGGGACAAGGAACACCGGGGAGCTGTTTTTT. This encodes CASSDGTRNTGELFF.

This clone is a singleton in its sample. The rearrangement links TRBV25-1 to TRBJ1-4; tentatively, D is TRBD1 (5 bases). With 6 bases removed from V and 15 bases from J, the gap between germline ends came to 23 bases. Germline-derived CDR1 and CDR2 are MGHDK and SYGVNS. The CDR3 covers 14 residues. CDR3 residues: CASRHRDGGSKMFF. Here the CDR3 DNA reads TGTGCCAGCAGACACCGGGACGGAGGGTCGAAAATGTTTTTT. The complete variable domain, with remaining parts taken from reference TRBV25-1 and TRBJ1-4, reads EADIYQTPRYLVIGTGKKITLECSQTMGHDKMYWYQQDPGMELHLIHYSYGVNSTEKGDLSSESTVSRIRTEHFPLTLESARPSHTSQYLCASRHRDGGSKMFFGSGTQLSVL.

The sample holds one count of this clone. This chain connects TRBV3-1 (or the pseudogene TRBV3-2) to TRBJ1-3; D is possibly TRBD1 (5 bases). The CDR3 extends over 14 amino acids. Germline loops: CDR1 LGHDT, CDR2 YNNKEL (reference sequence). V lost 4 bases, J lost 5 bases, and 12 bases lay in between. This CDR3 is CASSLSRGRNTIYF. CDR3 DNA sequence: TGTGCCAGCAGCCTCTCAAGGGGCCGAAACACCATATATTTT.

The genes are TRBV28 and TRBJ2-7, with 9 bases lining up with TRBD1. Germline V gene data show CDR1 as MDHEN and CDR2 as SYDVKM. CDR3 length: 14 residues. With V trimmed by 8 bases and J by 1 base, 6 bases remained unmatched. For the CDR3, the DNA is TGTGCCAGCGCGGGACAGGGAGGTTCCTACGAGCAGTACGTC. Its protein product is CASAGQGGSYEQYV.

The CDR3 region is CASGLEQGTEQFF. The CDR3 DNA is TGTGCTAGTGGTTTGGAGCAGGGTACTGAGCAGTTCTTC. V usage is TRBV12-5 and J usage is TRBJ2-1; possible D gene TRBD1, 5 bases. The CDR3 covers 13 residues. Germline V gene data show CDR1 as LGHNT and CDR2 as FRNRAP. The V end lost 1 base, the J end lost 9 bases, and 10 bases lay between the germline ends.

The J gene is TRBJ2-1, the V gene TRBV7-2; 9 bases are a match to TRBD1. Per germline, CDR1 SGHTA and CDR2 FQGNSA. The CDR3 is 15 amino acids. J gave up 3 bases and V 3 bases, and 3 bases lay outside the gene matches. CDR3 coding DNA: TGTGCCAGCAGCTTGGGGACAGGGATCTACAATGAGCAGTTCTTC. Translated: CASSLGTGIYNEQFF.

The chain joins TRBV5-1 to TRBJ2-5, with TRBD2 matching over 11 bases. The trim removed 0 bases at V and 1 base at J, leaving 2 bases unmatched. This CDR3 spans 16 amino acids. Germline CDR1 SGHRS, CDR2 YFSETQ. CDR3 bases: TGCGCCAGCAGCTTGGTAGGGACTAGCGGCCAAGAGACCCAGTACTTC. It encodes CASSLVGTSGQETQYF.

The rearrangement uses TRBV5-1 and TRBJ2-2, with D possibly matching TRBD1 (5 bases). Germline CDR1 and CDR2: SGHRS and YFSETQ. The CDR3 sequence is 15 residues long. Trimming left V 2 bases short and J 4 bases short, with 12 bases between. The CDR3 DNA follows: TGCGCCAGCAGCTTCCCAGGGTTTGCCACCGGGGAGCTGTTTTTT. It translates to CASSFPGFATGELFF.

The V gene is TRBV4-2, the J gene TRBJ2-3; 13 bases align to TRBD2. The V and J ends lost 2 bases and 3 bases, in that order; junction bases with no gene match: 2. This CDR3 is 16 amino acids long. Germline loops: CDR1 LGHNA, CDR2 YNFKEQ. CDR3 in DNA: TGTGCCAGCAGCCAACCGACTAGCGGGGGGACAGATACGCAGTATTTT. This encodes CASSQPTSGGTDTQYF.

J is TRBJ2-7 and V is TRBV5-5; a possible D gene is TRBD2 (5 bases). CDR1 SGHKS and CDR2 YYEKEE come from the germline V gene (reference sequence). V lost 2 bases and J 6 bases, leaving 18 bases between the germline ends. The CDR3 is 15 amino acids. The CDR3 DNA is TGTGCCAGCAGCTTCAGACGGGGAATGGTTCCCGAGCAGTACTTC. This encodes CASSFRRGMVPEQYF.

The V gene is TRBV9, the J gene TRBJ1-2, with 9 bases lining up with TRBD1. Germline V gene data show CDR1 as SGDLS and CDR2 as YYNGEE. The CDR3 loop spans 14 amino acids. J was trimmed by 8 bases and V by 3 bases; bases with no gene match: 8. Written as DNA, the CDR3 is TGTGCCAGCAGCGAAGGGGGACAGGGATTAGGCTACACCTTC. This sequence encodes CASSEGGQGLGYTF. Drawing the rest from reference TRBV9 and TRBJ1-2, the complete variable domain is DSGVTQTPKHLITATGQRVTLRCSPRSGDLSVYWYQQSLDQGLQFLIQYYNGEERAKGNILERFSAQQFPDLHSELNLSSLELGDSALYFCASSEGGQGLGYTFGSGTRLTVV.